This T cell receptor beta chain was sequenced in a study of blood T cell repertoires in COVID-19. The assay was immunoSEQ multiplex PCR, and TCRdb's table has in-frame clones only and misses some. The profile shows 170,000 or so clones, 85% to 90% of them singletons. V lost 4 bases to trimming and J lost 3 bases; unmatched junction nucleotides: 3. The CDR3 loop spans 14 amino acids. The germline gives CDR1 LNHDA, CDR2 SQIVND (reference sequence). Sequencing input: peripheral blood. This rearrangement joins TRBV19 to TRBJ2-1; 7 bases match TRBD2. This sequence originates from a woman aged 70-85 years with COVID-19, enrolled during active disease. The CDR3 loop reads CASSSGRDYNEQFF. As DNA, the CDR3 is TGTGCCAGTAGTAGCGGGAGAGACTACAATGAGCAGTTCTTC.